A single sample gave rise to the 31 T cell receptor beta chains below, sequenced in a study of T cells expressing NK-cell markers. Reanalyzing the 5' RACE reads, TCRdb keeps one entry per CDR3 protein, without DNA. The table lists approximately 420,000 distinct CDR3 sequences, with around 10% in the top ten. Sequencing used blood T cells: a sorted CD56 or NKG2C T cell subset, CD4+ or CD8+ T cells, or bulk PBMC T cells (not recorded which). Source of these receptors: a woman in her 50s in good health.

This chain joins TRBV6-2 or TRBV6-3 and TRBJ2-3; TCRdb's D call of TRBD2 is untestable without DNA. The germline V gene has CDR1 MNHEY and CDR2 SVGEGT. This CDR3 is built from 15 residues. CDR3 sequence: CASSSQLAPTDTQYF.

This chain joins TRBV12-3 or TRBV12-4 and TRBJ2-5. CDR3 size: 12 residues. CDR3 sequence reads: CASSLMGNYQYF.

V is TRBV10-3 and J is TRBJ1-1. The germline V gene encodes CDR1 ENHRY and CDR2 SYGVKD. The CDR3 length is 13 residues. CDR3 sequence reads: CAITREWNTEAFF.

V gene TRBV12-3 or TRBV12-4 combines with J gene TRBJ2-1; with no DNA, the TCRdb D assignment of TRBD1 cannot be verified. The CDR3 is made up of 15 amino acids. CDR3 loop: CASSLGGLGRNEQFF.

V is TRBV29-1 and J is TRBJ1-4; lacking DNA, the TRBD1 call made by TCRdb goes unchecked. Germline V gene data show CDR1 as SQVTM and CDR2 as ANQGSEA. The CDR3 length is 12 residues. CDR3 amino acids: CSVKGDNEKLFF.

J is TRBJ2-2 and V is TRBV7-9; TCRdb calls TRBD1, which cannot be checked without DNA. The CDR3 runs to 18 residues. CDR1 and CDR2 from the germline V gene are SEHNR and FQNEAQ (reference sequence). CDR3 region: CASSLVILGGPNTGELFF.

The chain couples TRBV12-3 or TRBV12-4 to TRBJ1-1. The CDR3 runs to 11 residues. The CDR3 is CASKLDSEAFF.

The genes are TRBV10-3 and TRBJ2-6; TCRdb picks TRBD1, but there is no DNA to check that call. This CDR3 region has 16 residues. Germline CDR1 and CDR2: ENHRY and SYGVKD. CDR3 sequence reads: CATSSGASIGANVLTF.

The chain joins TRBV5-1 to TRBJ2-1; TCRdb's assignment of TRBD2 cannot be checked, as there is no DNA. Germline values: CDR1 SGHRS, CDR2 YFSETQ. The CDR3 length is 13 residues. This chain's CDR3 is CASSLGTSGRRFF.

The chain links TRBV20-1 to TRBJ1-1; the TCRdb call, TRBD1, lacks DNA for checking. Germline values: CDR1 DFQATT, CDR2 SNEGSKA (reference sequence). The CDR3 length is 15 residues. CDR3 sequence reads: CSANRQGAMNTEAFF.

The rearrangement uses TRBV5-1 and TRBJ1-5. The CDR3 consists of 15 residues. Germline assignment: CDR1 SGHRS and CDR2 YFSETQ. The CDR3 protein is CASSLWGESNQPQHF.

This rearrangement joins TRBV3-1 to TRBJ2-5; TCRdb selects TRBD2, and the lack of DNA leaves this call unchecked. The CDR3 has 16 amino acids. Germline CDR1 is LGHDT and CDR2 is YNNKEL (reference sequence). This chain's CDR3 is CASSQDATSVQETQYF.

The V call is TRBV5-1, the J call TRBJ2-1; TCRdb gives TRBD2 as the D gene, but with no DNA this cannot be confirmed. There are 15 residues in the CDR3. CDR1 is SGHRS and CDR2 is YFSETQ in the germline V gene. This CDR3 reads CASRYQTSTYNEQFF.

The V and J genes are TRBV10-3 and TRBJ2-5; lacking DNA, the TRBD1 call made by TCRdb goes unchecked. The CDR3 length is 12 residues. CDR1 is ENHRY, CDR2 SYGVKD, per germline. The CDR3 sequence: CATTGKEETQYF.

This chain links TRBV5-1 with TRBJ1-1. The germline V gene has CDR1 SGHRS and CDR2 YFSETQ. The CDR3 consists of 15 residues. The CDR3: CASSLAAVGNTEAFF.

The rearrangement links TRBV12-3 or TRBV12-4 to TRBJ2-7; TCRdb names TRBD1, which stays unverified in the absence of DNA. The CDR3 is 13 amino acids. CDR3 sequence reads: CASRRGQFEEQYF.

The CDR3: CASSLGGTSGRDTQYF. This rearrangement joins TRBV11-3 to TRBJ2-3; TCRdb outputs TRBD2, but without DNA this stays unchecked. The CDR3 loop spans 16 amino acids. CDR1 and CDR2 from the germline V gene are SGHNT and YENEEA.

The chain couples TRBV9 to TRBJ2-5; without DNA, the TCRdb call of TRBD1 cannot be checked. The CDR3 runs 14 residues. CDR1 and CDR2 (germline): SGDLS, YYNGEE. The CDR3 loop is CASSPGQGRVTQYF.

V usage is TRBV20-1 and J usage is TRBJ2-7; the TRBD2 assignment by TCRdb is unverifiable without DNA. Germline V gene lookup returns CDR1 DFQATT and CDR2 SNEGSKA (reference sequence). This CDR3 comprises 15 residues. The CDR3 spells CSARAAGGLSYEQYF.

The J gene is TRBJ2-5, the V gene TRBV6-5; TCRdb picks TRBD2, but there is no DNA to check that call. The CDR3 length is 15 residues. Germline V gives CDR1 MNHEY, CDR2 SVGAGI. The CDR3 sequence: CASFASGRDWETQYF.

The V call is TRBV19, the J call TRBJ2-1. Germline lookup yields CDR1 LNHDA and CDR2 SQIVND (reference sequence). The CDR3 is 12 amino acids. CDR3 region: CATGDSYNEQFF. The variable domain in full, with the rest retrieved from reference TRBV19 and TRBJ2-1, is DGGITQSPKYLFRKEGQNVTLSCEQNLNHDAMYWYRQDPGQGLRLIYYSQIVNDFQKGDIAEGYSVSREKKESFPLTVTSAQKNPTAFYLCATGDSYNEQFFGPGTRLTVL.

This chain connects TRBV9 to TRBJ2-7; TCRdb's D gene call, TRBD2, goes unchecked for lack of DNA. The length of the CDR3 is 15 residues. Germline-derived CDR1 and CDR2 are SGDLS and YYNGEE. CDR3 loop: CASSPRDSSGYEQYF. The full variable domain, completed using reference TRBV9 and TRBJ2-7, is DSGVTQTPKHLITATGQRVTLRCSPRSGDLSVYWYQQSLDQGLQFLIQYYNGEERAKGNILERFSAQQFPDLHSELNLSSLELGDSALYFCASSPRDSSGYEQYFGPGTRLTVT.

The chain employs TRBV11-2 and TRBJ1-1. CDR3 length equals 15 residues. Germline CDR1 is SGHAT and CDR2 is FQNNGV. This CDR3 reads CASSLEFGRNTEAFF.

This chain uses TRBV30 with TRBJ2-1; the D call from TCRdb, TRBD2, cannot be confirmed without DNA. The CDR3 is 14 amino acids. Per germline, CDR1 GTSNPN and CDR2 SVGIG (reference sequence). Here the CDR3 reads CAWSGGLATNEQFF.

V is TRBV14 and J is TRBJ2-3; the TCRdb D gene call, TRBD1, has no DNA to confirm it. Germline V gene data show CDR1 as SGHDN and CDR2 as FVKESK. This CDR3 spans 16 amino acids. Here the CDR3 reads CASSQGTGISADTQYF.

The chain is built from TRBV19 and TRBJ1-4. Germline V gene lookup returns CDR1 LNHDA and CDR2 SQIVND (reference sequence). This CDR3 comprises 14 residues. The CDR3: CASSEGYSGEKLFF. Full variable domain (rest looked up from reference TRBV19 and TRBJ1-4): DGGITQSPKYLFRKEGQNVTLSCEQNLNHDAMYWYRQDPGQGLRLIYYSQIVNDFQKGDIAEGYSVSREKKESFPLTVTSAQKNPTAFYLCASSEGYSGEKLFFGSGTQLSVL.

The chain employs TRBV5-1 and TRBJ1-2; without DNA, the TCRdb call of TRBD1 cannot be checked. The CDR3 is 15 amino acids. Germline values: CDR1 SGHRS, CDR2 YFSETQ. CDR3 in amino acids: CASSPNSGTHYGYTF. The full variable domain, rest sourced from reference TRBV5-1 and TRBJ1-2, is KAGVTQTPRYLIKTRGQQVTLSCSPISGHRSVSWYQQTPGQGLQFLFEYFSETQRNKGNFPGRFSGRQFSNSRSEMNVSTLELGDSALYLCASSPNSGTHYGYTFGSGTRLTVV.

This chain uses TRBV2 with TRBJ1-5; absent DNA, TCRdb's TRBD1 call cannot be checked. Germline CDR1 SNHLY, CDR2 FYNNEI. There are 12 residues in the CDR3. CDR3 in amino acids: CASGTDDQPQHF.

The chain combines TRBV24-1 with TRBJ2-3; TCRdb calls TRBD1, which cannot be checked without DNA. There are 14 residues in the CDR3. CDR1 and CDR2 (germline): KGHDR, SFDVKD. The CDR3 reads CATSDLGTWDTQYF.

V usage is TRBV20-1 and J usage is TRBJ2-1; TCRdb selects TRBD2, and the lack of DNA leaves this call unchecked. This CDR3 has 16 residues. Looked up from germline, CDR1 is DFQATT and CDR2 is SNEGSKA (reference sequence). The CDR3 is CSAPSPGTSPYNEQFF.

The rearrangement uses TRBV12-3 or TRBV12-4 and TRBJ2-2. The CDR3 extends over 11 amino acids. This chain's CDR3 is CASTNITKLFF.